This T cell receptor beta chain was recovered during a study of control samples from healthy donors and cancer patients. Germline V gene data show CDR1 as MNHEY and CDR2 as SMNVEV (reference sequence). Trimming took off 6 bases at V and 4 bases at J, with 10 bases between the two ends. This CDR3 is 13 amino acids long. This clone has only a few counts. TCRdb's table, derived via immunoSEQ multiplex PCR, lists solely in-frame clones and lacks some. The table has approximately 100,000 clones, 85% to 90% seen once. The receptor comes from a man aged 25 to 45 in good health. Source material: blood. The chain joins TRBV27 to TRBJ1-5; D call uncertain. The CDR3 region is CASSIGTNQPQHF. As DNA, the CDR3 is TGTGCCAGCAGCATTGGAACGAATCAGCCCCAGCATTTT.